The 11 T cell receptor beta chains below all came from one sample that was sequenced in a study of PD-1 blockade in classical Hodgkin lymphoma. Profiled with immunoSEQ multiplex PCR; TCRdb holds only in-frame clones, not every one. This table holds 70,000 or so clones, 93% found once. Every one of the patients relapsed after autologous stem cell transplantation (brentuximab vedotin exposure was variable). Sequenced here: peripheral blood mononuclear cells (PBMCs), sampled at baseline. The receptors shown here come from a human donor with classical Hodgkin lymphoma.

The CDR3 DNA sequence: TGCGCCAGCAGCTTGACCCCTAGCACAGATACGCAGTATTTT. Translation: CASSLTPSTDTQYF. V usage is TRBV5-1 and J usage is TRBJ2-3; D uncertain. V lost 1 base and J lost 0, with 6 bases in between. The CDR3 spans 14 residues. Germline CDR1 is SGHRS and CDR2 is YFSETQ.

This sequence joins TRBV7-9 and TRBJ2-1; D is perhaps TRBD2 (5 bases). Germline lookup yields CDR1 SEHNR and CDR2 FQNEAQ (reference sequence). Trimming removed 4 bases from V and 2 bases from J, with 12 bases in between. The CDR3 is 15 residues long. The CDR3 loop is CASSSGWTAYNEQFF. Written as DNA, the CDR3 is TGTGCCAGCAGCTCAGGCTGGACTGCCTACAATGAGCAGTTCTTC.

CDR3 DNA sequence: TGTGCCAGCAGTTACTTTGGCAGGGATAATGGCTACACCTTC. Its protein is CASSYFGRDNGYTF. The V call is TRBV6-5, the J call TRBJ1-2, with D perhaps TRBD1 (5 bases). The length of the CDR3 is 14 residues. The germline V gene encodes CDR1 MNHEY and CDR2 SVGAGI. V was cut by 1 base and J by 6 bases, with 12 bases left in between.

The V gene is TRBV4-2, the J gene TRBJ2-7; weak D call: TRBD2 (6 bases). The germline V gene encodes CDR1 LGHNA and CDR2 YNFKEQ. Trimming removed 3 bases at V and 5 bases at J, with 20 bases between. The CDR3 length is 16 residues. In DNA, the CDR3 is TGTGCCAGCAGCCAGGGAATGGGACTTGTGCGGGACGAGCAGTACTTC. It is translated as CASSQGMGLVRDEQYF.

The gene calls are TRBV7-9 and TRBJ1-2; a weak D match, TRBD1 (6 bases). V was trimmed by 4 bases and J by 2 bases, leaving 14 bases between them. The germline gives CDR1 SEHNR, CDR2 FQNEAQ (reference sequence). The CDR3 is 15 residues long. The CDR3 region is CASSSNQGPNYGYTF. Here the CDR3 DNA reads TGTGCCAGCAGCTCCAACCAGGGGCCGAACTATGGCTACACCTTC.

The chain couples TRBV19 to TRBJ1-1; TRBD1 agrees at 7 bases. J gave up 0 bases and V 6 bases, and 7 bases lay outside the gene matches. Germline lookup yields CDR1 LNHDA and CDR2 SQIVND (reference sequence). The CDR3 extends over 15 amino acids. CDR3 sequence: CASRWDSLMNTEAFF. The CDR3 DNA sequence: TGTGCCAGTAGATGGGACAGCCTCATGAACACTGAAGCTTTCTTT.

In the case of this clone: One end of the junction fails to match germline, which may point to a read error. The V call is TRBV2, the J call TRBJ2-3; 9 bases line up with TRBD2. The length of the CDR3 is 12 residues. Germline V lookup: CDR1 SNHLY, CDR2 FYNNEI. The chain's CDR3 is CARGTSKDTQYF. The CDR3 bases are TGTGCCAGGGGGACTAGCAAAGATACGCAGTATTTT.

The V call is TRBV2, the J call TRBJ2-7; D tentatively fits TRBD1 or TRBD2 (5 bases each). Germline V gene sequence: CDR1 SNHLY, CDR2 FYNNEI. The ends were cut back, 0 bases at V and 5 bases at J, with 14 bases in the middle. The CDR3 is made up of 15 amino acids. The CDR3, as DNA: TGTGCCAGCAGTGAAGCGCTTCGGCAGGGAGACGAGCAGTACTTC. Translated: CASSEALRQGDEQYF.

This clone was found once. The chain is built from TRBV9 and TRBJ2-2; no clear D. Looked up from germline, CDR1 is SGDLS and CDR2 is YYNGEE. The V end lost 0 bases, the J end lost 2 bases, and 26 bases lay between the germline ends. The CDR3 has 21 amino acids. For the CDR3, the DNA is TGTGCCAGCAGCGTAGCTGGTCAGGAGACCCCAAGAAAACGCAACACCGGGGAGCTGTTTTTT. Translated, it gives CASSVAGQETPRKRNTGELFF.

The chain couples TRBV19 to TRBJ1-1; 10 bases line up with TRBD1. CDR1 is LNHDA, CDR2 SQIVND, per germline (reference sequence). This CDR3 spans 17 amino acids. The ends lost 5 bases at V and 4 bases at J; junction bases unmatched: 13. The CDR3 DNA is TGTGCCAGTAGTCCCTGGGACAGGGGAACGGAACTCACTGAAGCTTTCTTT. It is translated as CASSPWDRGTELTEAFF.

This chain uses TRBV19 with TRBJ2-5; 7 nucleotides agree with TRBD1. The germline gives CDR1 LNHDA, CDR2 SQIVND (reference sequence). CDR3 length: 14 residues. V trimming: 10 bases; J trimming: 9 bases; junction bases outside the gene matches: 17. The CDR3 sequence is CATKFRDSAWAQYF. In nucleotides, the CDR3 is TGTGCCACTAAATTCCGGGACAGTGCTTGGGCCCAGTACTTC.